This T cell receptor beta chain was identified during a study of cytomegalovirus exposure and HLA in healthy donors. Study conclusions and caveats: Later analysis found that TCR beta chains associated with HLA were more clonally expanded than other, equally common chains.

This clone showed up just a few times. The target antigen is unknown. V was pared by 0 bases and J by 6 bases, with 14 bases between. The CDR3 extends over 15 amino acids. CDR1 SGDLS and CDR2 YYNGEE come from the germline V gene. Primers included in the PCR were 60 Vbeta and 13 Jbeta primers. Generated by immunoSEQ multiplex PCR, the TCRdb table keeps only in-frame clones and is missing some. The data show 55,000 to 85,000 clones, less than 80% seen once. The source of this sequence is a woman aged 50 to 65 in good health and CMV-seronegative. Material for sequencing was PBMCs. The rearrangement links TRBV9 to TRBJ2-3, with D possibly TRBD2 on 6 matching bases. In DNA form, the CDR3 reads TGTGCCAGCAGCGTAGATACTAGCCCATGGGATACGCAGTATTTT. This encodes CASSVDTSPWDTQYF.